These 10 T cell receptor beta chains originate from one sample sequenced in a study of radiation and T cells in renal cell carcinoma. Noted time point: blood 4 weeks post-SBRT, at nephrectomy. Treatment reported: 15 Gy SBRT to primary tumor, nephrectomy 4 weeks later. Sequencing was performed with immunoSEQ multiplex PCR; in TCRdb, only in-frame clones are kept and a portion is missing. The profile covers 130,000 to 150,000 clones, with approximately 86% appearing a single time and around a sixth taken by the ten largest. This material consisted of blood, taken from a patient whose treatment included radiotherapy and nephrectomy. These receptors were obtained from a woman aged 45-65 years with renal cell carcinoma.

The count of this clone is one. This chain links TRBV4-3 with TRBJ2-7, with 7 bases lining up with TRBD1. Germline V gene sequence: CDR1 LGHNA, CDR2 YSLEER. The CDR3 consists of 17 residues. The trim removed 5 bases at V and 0 bases at J, leaving 13 bases unmatched. The CDR3 DNA reads as TGCGCCAGCAGCACATCACAAGGACAGGTAACCTCCTACGAGCAGTACTTC. This encodes CASSTSQGQVTSYEQYF.

The CDR3 region is CASTSTSGATDTQYF. In DNA, the CDR3 is TGCGCCAGCACCTCGACTAGCGGGGCTACAGATACGCAGTATTTT. This chain uses TRBV5-1 with TRBJ2-3; the match to TRBD2 covers 11 bases. Germline values: CDR1 SGHRS, CDR2 YFSETQ. The CDR3 sequence is 15 residues long. V shed 6 bases and J 3 bases; nucleotides not matched to a gene: 6.

The DNA of the CDR3 is TGTGCCAGCAGCTTGGTCGACAATGAGCAGTTCTTC. Translation: CASSLVDNEQFF. The genes are TRBV6-5 and TRBJ2-1; unclear D gene. Between the trimmed V and J ends, which lost 6 bases and 5 bases, there was a span of 8 bases. In germline, CDR1 is MNHEY, CDR2 SVGAGI. The CDR3 is made up of 12 amino acids.

The chain couples TRBV28 to TRBJ1-5; D is ambiguous. CDR1 and CDR2 from the germline V gene are MDHEN and SYDVKM. V lost 8 bases and J lost 5, with 10 bases in between. CDR3 length: 12 amino acids. CDR3 loop: CASYRRDQPQHF. DNA for the CDR3: TGTGCCAGCTATCGGAGGGATCAGCCCCAGCATTTT.

The chain uses TRBV28 and TRBJ2-7; TRBD1 is a possible D gene (5 bases). The CDR3 is made up of 13 amino acids. Germline V gives CDR1 MDHEN, CDR2 SYDVKM. The V gene lost 3 bases and the J gene lost 2 bases, with 8 bases spanning the gap. CDR3 region: CASSFRTPYEQYF. CDR3 sequence (DNA): TGTGCCAGCAGTTTCCGGACACCCTACGAGCAGTACTTC. Variable domain in full (rest from reference TRBV28 and TRBJ2-7): DVKVTQSSRYLVKRTGEKVFLECVQDMDHENMFWYRQDPGLGLRLIYFSYDVKMKEKGDIPEGYSVSREKKERFSLILESASTNQTSMYLCASSFRTPYEQYFGPGTRLTVT.

The chain is built from TRBV28 and TRBJ2-3, with TRBD2 matching over 14 bases. Germline assignment: CDR1 MDHEN and CDR2 SYDVKM. CDR3 length equals 16 residues. After removal of 5 bases from V and 6 bases from J, the junction contained 7 bases not matched to a gene. The CDR3 DNA sequence: TGTGCCAGCAGTCCGGGACTAGCGGGGGACGGGGATACGCAGTATTTT. This sequence encodes CASSPGLAGDGDTQYF.

The rearrangement uses TRBV6-1 and TRBJ1-1, with D unclear. Trimming removed 0 bases from V and 5 bases from J, with 13 bases in between. Germline loops: CDR1 MNHNS, CDR2 SASEGT. This CDR3 is 15 amino acids long. CDR3 sequence: CASSEALALGTEAFF. The CDR3 DNA sequence: TGTGCCAGCAGTGAAGCGTTGGCCCTGGGGACTGAAGCTTTCTTT.

J is TRBJ2-1 and V is TRBV29-1; D unclear. This CDR3 is 13 amino acids long. Germline assignment: CDR1 SQVTM and CDR2 ANQGSEA. Trimming stripped 2 bases from V and 7 bases from J, with 12 bases between. The CDR3 loop reads CSVERVIGNEQFF. The CDR3 region has the DNA TGCAGCGTTGAACGAGTGATAGGGAATGAGCAGTTCTTC.

The V call is TRBV5-1, the J call TRBJ2-6, with D uncertain. The V gene's germline CDR1 is SGHRS and CDR2 YFSETQ. The CDR3 spans 15 residues. The germline V and J ends were trimmed by 6 bases and 4 bases, with 14 bases remaining between them. The CDR3 DNA is TGCGCCAGCAACAAGAGGAGTGCGGGGGCCAACGTCCTGACTTTC. As protein: CASNKRSAGANVLTF.

The chain has TRBV11-2 and TRBJ2-7; TRBD1 matches 10 bases. The CDR3 consists of 15 residues. The J segment lost 4 bases and the V segment lost 5 bases, leaving 8 bases of the junction unmatched. Germline CDR1 reads SGHAT; CDR2 reads FQNNGV. The CDR3 loop reads CASSQGQGSHYEQYF. CDR3 sequence (DNA): TGTGCCAGCAGCCAGGGACAGGGGTCCCATTACGAGCAGTACTTC.